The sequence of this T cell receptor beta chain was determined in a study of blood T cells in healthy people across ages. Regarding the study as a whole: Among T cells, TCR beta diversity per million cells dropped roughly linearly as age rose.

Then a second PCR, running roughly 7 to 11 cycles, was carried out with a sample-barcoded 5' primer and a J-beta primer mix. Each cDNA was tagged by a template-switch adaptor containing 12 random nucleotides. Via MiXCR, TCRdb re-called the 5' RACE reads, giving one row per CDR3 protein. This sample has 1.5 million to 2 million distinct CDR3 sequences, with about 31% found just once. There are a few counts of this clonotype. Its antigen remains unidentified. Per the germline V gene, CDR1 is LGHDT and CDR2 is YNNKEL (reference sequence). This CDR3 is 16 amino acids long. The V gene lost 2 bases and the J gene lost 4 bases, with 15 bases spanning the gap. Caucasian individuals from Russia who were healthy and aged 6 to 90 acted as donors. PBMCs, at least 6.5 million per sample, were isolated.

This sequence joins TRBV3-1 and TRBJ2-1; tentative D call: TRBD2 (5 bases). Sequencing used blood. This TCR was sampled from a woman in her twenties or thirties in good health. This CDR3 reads CASSQLPSGKYNEQFF. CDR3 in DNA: TGTGCCAGCAGCCAACTCCCCTCGGGGAAATACAATGAGCAGTTCTTC.